The 24 T cell receptor beta chains reported below all come from one sample, sequenced in a study of spatial heterogeneity in lung cancer. TCRdb redid the calling of the 5' RACE reads with MiXCR, one entry per CDR3 protein. The sample records about 42,000 distinct CDR3 sequences, approximately 6.5% being singletons. Time point denoted: sample taken at primary tumor resection. Tumor, nontumor lung or frozen PBMC supplied whole RNA, sequenced without sorting. Sample: PBMCs, taken at surgery. Receptor source: a female donor with early-stage non-small cell lung cancer.

This clonotype was picked up many times. This CDR3 is CASSLGQETQYF. The CDR3, as DNA: TGTGCCAGCAGCTTAGGCCAAGAGACCCAGTACTTC. This chain joins TRBV7-2 and TRBJ2-5; D is unresolved. Trimming pared 1 base from V and 1 base from J, leaving 1 base between. This CDR3 spans 12 amino acids. Germline CDR1 reads SGHTA; CDR2 reads FQGNSA.

This clonotype has just a few counts. The chain carries TRBV7-9 and TRBJ1-5; D not resolved. V shed 1 base and J shed 2 bases, with 9 bases lying between them. CDR1 is SEHNR, CDR2 FQNEAQ, per germline (reference sequence). There are 15 residues in the CDR3. This CDR3 is CASSLGRAGNQPQHF. In nucleotides, the CDR3 is TGTGCCAGCAGCTTAGGTAGGGCCGGCAATCAGCCCCAGCATTTT. The variable domain in full, with the rest retrieved from reference TRBV7-9 and TRBJ1-5, is DTGVSQNPRHKITKRGQNVTFRCDPISEHNRLYWYRQTLGQGPEFLTYFQNEAQLEKSRLLSDRFSAERPKGSFSTLEIQRTEQGDSAMYLCASSLGRAGNQPQHFGDGTRLSIL.

This clonotype was counted a few times. This chain connects TRBV7-9 to TRBJ2-4, with D maybe TRBD2 (7 bases). CDR1 and CDR2 (germline): SEHNR, FQNEAQ (reference sequence). The CDR3 runs 16 residues. The germline V and J ends were trimmed by 5 bases and 0 bases, with 14 bases remaining between them. The DNA for the CDR3 is TGTGCCAGCAGCCCGGGGGGCCCGGGAGCCAAAAACATTCAGTACTTC. As protein: CASSPGGPGAKNIQYF.

This clonotype was counted at least ten times. The V and J genes are TRBV3-1 and TRBJ1-2, with D perhaps TRBD1 (5 bases). In germline, CDR1 is LGHDT, CDR2 YNNKEL (reference sequence). The CDR3 totals 13 residues. With 4 bases removed from V and 8 bases from J, the gap between germline ends came to 14 bases. Here the CDR3 DNA reads TGTGCCAGCAGCCTTCAGGGCAGAGGAGGCTACACCTTC. Protein product: CASSLQGRGGYTF.

This clonotype was seen at least ten times. This chain joins TRBV12-3 or TRBV12-4 and TRBJ1-5, with unresolved D. The CDR3 is made up of 17 amino acids. The V end was cut by 3 bases, the J end by 6 bases, with 21 bases between. This CDR3 reads CASSFSVDRTASQPQHF. In nucleotides, the CDR3 is TGTGCCAGCAGTTTTTCGGTGGACCGAACAGCTTCTCAGCCCCAGCATTTT.

This clonotype was seen many times. This chain uses TRBV7-9 with TRBJ1-5; no firm D call. The germline V gene has CDR1 SEHNR and CDR2 FQNEAQ (reference sequence). V lost 1 base and J lost 4, with 8 bases in between. There are 14 residues in the CDR3. CDR3 DNA sequence: TGTGCCAGCAGCTTAGGGGATGGAAATCAGCCCCAGCATTTT. Protein sequence: CASSLGDGNQPQHF.

This clonotype was picked up a small number of times. The chain carries TRBV11-2 and TRBJ2-1; possible D gene TRBD2, 6 bases. V lost 1 base and J lost 8, with 15 bases in between. CDR1 is SGHAT, CDR2 FQNNGV, per germline. The CDR3 consists of 15 residues. The CDR3, as DNA: TGTGCCAGCAGCTTAGTAGGCCAGAGGAGGGATGAGCAGTTCTTC. This sequence encodes CASSLVGQRRDEQFF. Drawing the rest from reference TRBV11-2 and TRBJ2-1, the complete variable domain is EAGVAQSPRYKIIEKRQSVAFWCNPISGHATLYWYQQILGQGPKLLIQFQNNGVVDDSQLPKDRFSAERLKGVDSTLKIQPAKLEDSAVYLCASSLVGQRRDEQFFGPGTRLTVL.

Note on this clonotype: At one boundary the junction diverges from the germline segment, which might be a read error. This chain connects TRBV15 to TRBJ2-7; D unresolved. Germline V CDR1 and CDR2: LNHNV, YYDKDF (reference sequence). This CDR3 comprises 15 residues. The CDR3 is CVTSRVSRLTYEQYF. CDR3 in DNA: TGTGTCACCAGCAGAGTATCCAGGCTGACCTACGAGCAGTACTTC.

This clonotype has a count of ten or more. The V call is TRBV14, the J call TRBJ1-1, with D unresolved. Germline V gene data show CDR1 as SGHDN and CDR2 as FVKESK. The CDR3 length is 14 residues. Deletions cut 4 bases from V and 11 bases from J, with 20 bases between. CDR3 region: CASSPRYGEAWAFF. For the CDR3, the DNA is TGTGCCAGCAGCCCGAGGTACGGGGAAGCCTGGGCTTTCTTT.

The CDR3 is CASSREQGVNQPQHF. As DNA, the CDR3 is TGCGCCAGCAGCCGGGAACAGGGTGTAAATCAGCCCCAGCATTTT. The rearrangement uses TRBV4-3 and TRBJ1-5, with D perhaps TRBD1 (6 bases). This CDR3 is built from 15 residues. The germline V and J ends were trimmed by 4 bases and 4 bases, with 14 bases remaining between them. Germline V gene lookup returns CDR1 LGHNA and CDR2 YSLEER.

This clonotype was counted many times. The rearrangement joins TRBV2 to TRBJ1-2; possibly TRBD1 for D (6 bases). V lost 10 bases to trimming and J lost 7 bases, with 19 bases between them. The germline gives CDR1 SNHLY, CDR2 FYNNEI. The CDR3 covers 13 residues. Here the CDR3 reads CATEGNRARGYTF. Here the CDR3 DNA reads TGTGCCACCGAAGGGAACAGGGCCCGTGGCTACACCTTC.

In its sample, this clonotype was seen many times. The chain is built from TRBV27 and TRBJ2-3; unclear D gene. V lost 3 bases to trimming and J lost 5 bases, with 9 bases between them. CDR1 and CDR2 (germline): MNHEY, SMNVEV (reference sequence). CDR3 size: 13 residues. The CDR3 here is CASSLSRQDTQYF. For the CDR3, the DNA is TGTGCCAGCAGTTTGTCGCGGCAAGATACGCAGTATTTT.

In the case of this clonotype: One base away lies a much larger clone, so this may be a sequencing read error. The V call is TRBV11-3, the J call TRBJ2-3; D is unclear. CDR3 length equals 14 residues. CDR1 and CDR2 (germline): SGHNT, YENEEA. V was shortened by 1 base and J by 0 bases, with 5 bases between the two germline ends. The CDR3: CASSLGASTDTQYF. Here the CDR3 DNA reads TGTGCCAGCAGCTTAGGGGCTAGCACAGATACGCAGTATTTT.

This clonotype occurred many times. The CDR3 region is CASSSFNQPQHF. The CDR3 DNA reads TGTGCCAGCAGCTCCTTCAATCAGCCCCAGCATTTT. The V and J genes are TRBV11-2 and TRBJ1-5; D not certain. Germline V gene data show CDR1 as SGHAT and CDR2 as FQNNGV. The CDR3 runs 12 residues. Trimming left V 4 bases short and J 3 bases short, with 4 bases between.

This clonotype was recorded a few times. The rearrangement links TRBV5-1 to TRBJ2-1, with 7 nucleotides matching TRBD1. The CDR3 has 17 residues. J lost 4 bases, V lost 2 bases, and 12 bases had no gene match. Per germline, CDR1 SGHRS and CDR2 YFSETQ. The CDR3, as DNA: TGCGCCAGCAGCTTAGCTTTTGCCGGGACAGCTTACAATGAGCAGTTCTTC. It translates to CASSLAFAGTAYNEQFF.

This clonotype was counted many times. The gene calls are TRBV7-2 and TRBJ2-5, with 8 bases lining up with TRBD2. The CDR3 has 12 residues. Germline V gene sequence: CDR1 SGHTA, CDR2 FQGNSA. V shed 2 bases and J 12 bases; nucleotides not matched to a gene: 5. This CDR3 is CASSLKGTRKYF. Written as DNA, the CDR3 is TGTGCCAGCAGCTTAAAAGGGACTAGAAAGTACTTC. The full variable domain, completed using reference TRBV7-2 and TRBJ2-5, is GAGVSQSPSNKVTEKGKDVELRCDPISGHTALYWYRQSLGQGLEFLIYFQGNSAPDKSGLPSDRFSAERTGGSVSTLTIQRTQQEDSAVYLCASSLKGTRKYFGPGTRLLVL.

This clonotype showed up many times. This chain uses TRBV29-1 with TRBJ2-1; 7 bases map to TRBD1. Germline V lookup: CDR1 SQVTM, CDR2 ANQGSEA. The CDR3 runs to 13 residues. Germline trimming cut 6 bases from V and 8 bases from J; bases unmatched to any gene: 10. The CDR3 spells CSVKDRLSDEQFF. The CDR3 region has the DNA TGCAGCGTAAAGGACAGGCTGTCGGATGAGCAGTTCTTC.

This clonotype appeared many times. The V and J genes are TRBV12-3 or TRBV12-4 and TRBJ1-4; no definite D call. This CDR3 contains 12 residues. The germline V and J ends were trimmed by 3 bases and 11 bases, with 10 bases remaining between them. CDR3 residues: CASSFEGRKLFF. CDR3 DNA sequence: TGTGCCAGCAGTTTTGAGGGTCGGAAACTGTTTTTT.

At least ten counts were recorded for this clonotype. The V gene is TRBV9, the J gene TRBJ1-1, with 7 positions matching TRBD1. J was trimmed by 6 bases and V by 3 bases; bases with no gene match: 2. Per germline, CDR1 SGDLS and CDR2 YYNGEE. CDR3 size: 12 residues. Here the CDR3 DNA reads TGTGCCAGCAGCGGGGGACAGTCTGAAGCTTTCTTT. Translated: CASSGGQSEAFF. Full variable domain (outside the CDR3, taken from reference TRBV9 and TRBJ1-1): DSGVTQTPKHLITATGQRVTLRCSPRSGDLSVYWYQQSLDQGLQFLIQYYNGEERAKGNILERFSAQQFPDLHSELNLSSLELGDSALYFCASSGGQSEAFFGQGTRLTVV.

Ten or more counts support this clonotype. This chain joins TRBV10-3 and TRBJ2-3; the D gene is possibly TRBD2 (7 bases). The ends were cut back, 3 bases at V and 2 bases at J, with 21 bases in the middle. Germline CDR1 is ENHRY and CDR2 is SYGVKD. The CDR3 has 18 amino acids. CDR3 loop: CAISDAAGATTDTDTQYF. In nucleotides, the CDR3 is TGTGCCATCAGTGACGCGGCGGGGGCCACAACAGACACAGATACGCAGTATTTT.

The chain combines TRBV28 with TRBJ1-2, with 8 positions matching TRBD1. The V segment lost 6 bases and the J segment 7 bases; nucleotides outside the gene matches: 13. CDR3 length equals 15 residues. Germline V gives CDR1 MDHEN, CDR2 SYDVKM. In DNA, the CDR3 is TGTGCCAGCAGACCCGTCGGACAGGGAACAGGTGGCTACACCTTC. Translating gives CASRPVGQGTGGYTF.

The table lists this clonotype with a few counts. The chain recombines TRBV7-6 with TRBJ2-7, with a weak D call TRBD1 (6 bases). CDR1 is SGHVS and CDR2 is FNYEAQ in the germline V gene. Trimming took 5 bases from V and 5 from J, leaving 19 bases between them. The length of the CDR3 is 15 residues. In DNA, the CDR3 is TGTGCCAGCAGCACCTTTACAGGGTTGATAGACGAGCAGTACTTC. This gives the protein CASSTFTGLIDEQYF. Complete variable domain (other parts from reference TRBV7-6 and TRBJ2-7): GAGVSQSPRYKVTKRGQDVALRCDPISGHVSLYWYRQALGQGPEFLTYFNYEAQQDKSGLPNDRFSAERPEGSISTLTIQRTEQRDSAMYRCASSTFTGLIDEQYFGPGTRLTVT.

This clonotype has ten or more counts. V and J are TRBV7-9 and TRBJ2-7; perhaps TRBD2 as D (5 bases). Trimming shortened V by 4 bases and J by 0 bases, and 13 bases separated the two germline ends. Germline assignment: CDR1 SEHNR and CDR2 FQNEAQ (reference sequence). The CDR3 is 15 amino acids. The chain's CDR3 is CASSYGSSGSYEQYF. The CDR3 nucleotides read TGTGCCAGCAGCTACGGGTCAAGCGGCTCCTACGAGCAGTACTTC.

This clonotype has at least ten counts. The chain carries TRBV6-2 or TRBV6-3 and TRBJ1-2; 9 bases are a match to TRBD1. Germline V gene sequence: CDR1 MNHEY, CDR2 SVGEGT. The length of the CDR3 is 13 residues. V lost 5 bases and J lost 5; bases outside the gene matches: 3. Written as DNA, the CDR3 is TGTGCCAGCAGTGACGGACAGGGGTATGGCTACACCTTC. Its translation is CASSDGQGYGYTF.